This TCR beta chain is drawn from a study of blood T cell repertoires in COVID-19. Study context: Acute-phase and convalescent COVID-19 samples originated in the United States, Italy and Spain. Sources were T cells, B-cell-depleted T cells, or PBMCs; the material itself was cDNA or gDNA.

Assay: immunoSEQ multiplex PCR; the TCRdb copy retains only in-frame clones and omits some. The sample has around 310,000 clones; 90% are singletons. Only one count was recorded for this clone. Followed longitudinally, the Seattle patients had been enrolled during active infection. CDR1 and CDR2 from the germline V gene are PRHDT and FYEKMQ (reference sequence). The CDR3 totals 16 residues. V shed 4 bases and J 4 bases; nucleotides not matched to a gene: 11. The gene calls are TRBV13 and TRBJ2-5; TRBD2 matches at 8 bases. Specimen: peripheral blood. The TCR sequence derives from a woman aged 40-49 years with COVID-19, enrolled during active disease. This chain's CDR3 is CASSSREGGPAETQYF. Written as DNA, the CDR3 is TGTGCCAGCAGCTCCCGGGAGGGCGGGCCCGCAGAGACCCAGTACTTC.